The 11 T cell receptor beta chains below were found in one sample sequenced in a study of human T cells and chemical hapten exposure. Time point here: pre-sensitization, week 0. The treatment was: therapeutic diphenylcyclopropenone sensitization with weekly scalp DPC. TCRdb independently ran MiXCR on the RACE reads; one entry per CDR3 protein. Counted here are around 60,000 distinct CDR3 sequences, 6.7% occurring once; the ten biggest clones make up approximately 1.6%. Source: whole blood, taken in connection with sensitization to the hapten diphenylcyclopropenone (DPC). The receptor source for this set is a woman under 40 with alopecia areata. Some clones in this sample may be carry-over from other donors' samples.

This clonotype was observed at least ten times. This chain connects TRBV19 to TRBJ1-2, with 8 bases identical to TRBD1. This CDR3 has 13 amino acids. Germline CDR1 LNHDA, CDR2 SQIVND (reference sequence). J lost 4 bases, V lost 6 bases, and 4 bases had no gene match. The DNA for the CDR3 is TGTGCCAGTAGGGCGGGACAGGTCTATGGCTACACCTTC. It yields the protein CASRAGQVYGYTF.

A few counts support this clonotype. The V gene is TRBV7-3, the J gene TRBJ1-2; 8 positions agree with TRBD1. The CDR3 sequence is 13 residues long. The trim removed 4 bases at V and 6 bases at J, leaving 4 bases unmatched. The germline V gene encodes CDR1 SGHTA and CDR2 FQGTGA. CDR3 in amino acids: CASSSGGADGYTF. The CDR3, as DNA: TGTGCCAGCAGCTCAGGGGGCGCAGATGGCTACACCTTC.

This clonotype was seen repeatedly, ten times or more. V and J are TRBV7-9 and TRBJ1-5; D ambiguous. V lost 8 bases and J lost 5, with 10 bases in between. The CDR3 consists of 12 residues. The germline gives CDR1 SEHNR, CDR2 FQNEAQ (reference sequence). The CDR3 sequence: CASAREDQPQHF. CDR3 nucleotides: TGTGCCAGCGCAAGGGAGGATCAGCCCCAGCATTTT. The variable domain in full, with the rest retrieved from reference TRBV7-9 and TRBJ1-5, is DTGVSQNPRHKITKRGQNVTFRCDPISEHNRLYWYRQTLGQGPEFLTYFQNEAQLEKSRLLSDRFSAERPKGSFSTLEIQRTEQGDSAMYLCASAREDQPQHFGDGTRLSIL.

This clonotype was observed at least ten times. This sequence joins TRBV7-9 and TRBJ1-3; TRBD1 aligns across 8 bases. Germline V gene lookup returns CDR1 SEHNR and CDR2 FQNEAQ (reference sequence). The CDR3 runs 15 residues. The J segment lost 3 bases and the V segment lost 5 bases, leaving 6 bases of the junction unmatched. Here the CDR3 DNA reads TGTGCCAGCAGCCTCCAGGGGGCGAATGGAAACACCATATATTTT. Translated: CASSLQGANGNTIYF.

This clonotype was counted ten times or more. V gene TRBV7-2 combines with J gene TRBJ2-1, with 8 bases that match TRBD1. CDR1 is SGHTA and CDR2 is FQGNSA in the germline V gene. The J segment lost 9 bases and the V segment lost 2 bases, leaving 9 bases of the junction unmatched. This CDR3 comprises 15 residues. CDR3 region: CASSLRPQGATEQFF. The CDR3 nucleotides read TGTGCCAGCAGCTTAAGGCCGCAGGGGGCGACTGAGCAGTTCTTC.

This clonotype was recorded at least ten times. The chain combines TRBV6-1 with TRBJ2-4; the D call may be TRBD1 or TRBD2 (5 bases each). Germline V lookup: CDR1 MNHNS, CDR2 SASEGT. V lost 2 bases to trimming and J lost 9 bases, with 11 bases between them. CDR3 length: 13 residues. CDR3 sequence (DNA): TGTGCCAGCAGTGAATGGCAGGGACCCATTCAGTACTTC. Its translation: CASSEWQGPIQYF.

The chain carries TRBV29-1 and TRBJ1-2; TRBD1 agrees at 8 bases. Germline V lookup: CDR1 SQVTM, CDR2 ANQGSEA. Germline trimming cut 7 bases from V and 8 bases from J; bases unmatched to any gene: 15. This CDR3 comprises 14 residues. The DNA of the CDR3 is TGCAGCGCCCAAGGGATTTCCGGGACAGGAGGCTACACCTTC. Translation gives CSAQGISGTGGYTF.

This clonotype was seen at least ten times. The J gene is TRBJ2-5, the V gene TRBV12-3 or TRBV12-4; tentatively, D is TRBD1 (6 bases). V was shortened by 5 bases and J by 5 bases, with 15 bases between the two germline ends. CDR3 length equals 14 residues. The CDR3 nucleotides read TGTGCCAGCAGTCTCTCACAGGGTATTGAGACCCAGTACTTC. Encoded protein: CASSLSQGIETQYF.

This clonotype was observed at least ten times. The rearrangement joins TRBV29-1 to TRBJ1-1; D possibly corresponds to TRBD1 (5 bases). Trimming shortened V by 3 bases and J by 5 bases, and 10 bases separated the two germline ends. The CDR3 loop spans 12 amino acids. CDR1 SQVTM and CDR2 ANQGSEA come from the germline V gene. CDR3 protein: CSVDREGTEAFF. The CDR3 DNA follows: TGCAGCGTTGACAGGGAGGGGACTGAAGCTTTCTTT.

Ten or more counts support this clonotype. The chain combines TRBV6-5 with TRBJ1-6; D ambiguous. The germline V and J ends were trimmed by 0 bases and 0 bases, with 6 bases remaining between them. CDR3 length equals 16 residues. Looked up from germline, CDR1 is MNHEY and CDR2 is SVGAGI. The DNA for the CDR3 is TGTGCCAGCAGTTACTCCGGGAGCTCCTATAATTCACCCCTCCACTTT. This codes for CASSYSGSSYNSPLHF.

This clonotype turned up a few times. The CDR3 sequence is CASSPDSDEQFF. In nucleotides, the CDR3 is TGTGCCAGTAGTCCGGACAGCGATGAGCAGTTCTTC. The chain employs TRBV19 and TRBJ2-1; weak D call: TRBD1 (6 bases). Germline values: CDR1 LNHDA, CDR2 SQIVND (reference sequence). V lost 5 bases, J lost 8 bases, and 10 bases lay in between. This CDR3 is 12 amino acids long. The full variable domain, completed using reference TRBV19 and TRBJ2-1, is DGGITQSPKYLFRKEGQNVTLSCEQNLNHDAMYWYRQDPGQGLRLIYYSQIVNDFQKGDIAEGYSVSREKKESFPLTVTSAQKNPTAFYLCASSPDSDEQFFGPGTRLTVL.